The text below deals with one TCR beta chain. This specimen belongs to a study of blood T cell repertoires in COVID-19. About the research overall: Samples of COVID-19 (acute and convalescent) were obtained from the United States, Italy and Spain. Sample material is recorded as cDNA or gDNA derived from T cells, B-cell-depleted T cells, or PBMCs.

The CDR3 spans 16 residues. V was shortened by 3 bases and J by 0 bases, with 15 bases between the two germline ends. The germline CDR1 and CDR2 sequences are SEHNR and FQNEAQ (reference sequence). Authors' data handling: Amplification from reference gene primers served as the basis for estimated nucleated cell counts. The protocol was immunoSEQ multiplex PCR, while the TCRdb copy is restricted to in-frame clones and leaves out a portion. D and trimming come from the DNA, and the V and J calls and clone size come from that table. The table has roughly 56,000 clones, roughly 87% seen once. The sequenced sample consisted of peripheral blood. The J gene is TRBJ2-7, the V gene TRBV7-9, with TRBD2 as a possible D gene (6 bases). The origin of this receptor is a human donor in a cohort sampled during active COVID-19. Here the CDR3 reads CASSLTGAGSSYEQYF. The DNA of the CDR3 is TGTGCCAGCAGCTTGACGGGCGCGGGAAGCTCCTACGAGCAGTACTTC.